This T cell receptor beta chain originates from a study of blood T cell repertoires in COVID-19. As for the study in general: Italy, Spain and the United States were the sources of the convalescent and acute COVID-19 samples.

The repertoire was sequenced with immunoSEQ multiplex PCR; TCRdb's copy has only in-frame clones and lacks some. The data hold 150,000 to 200,000 clones, with less than 90% observed a single time. The CDR3 is 14 amino acids. V was clipped by 9 bases and J by 2 bases; unmatched bases: 9. Germline V gene data show CDR1 as MNHEY and CDR2 as SVGAGI. This clone has a handful of counts. The clonotype was recovered from a woman in her 40s with acute or convalescent COVID-19. Source material: peripheral blood. The rearrangement links TRBV6-5 to TRBJ2-5, with 7 nucleotides matching TRBD2. The CDR3 spells CARGQRDLQETQYF. CDR3 coding DNA: TGTGCCAGAGGTCAGCGGGACCTTCAAGAGACCCAGTACTTC.